This entry concerns a single T cell receptor (beta chain). As yet, its antigen is unknown. These data are taken from a study of identical twins. Template switching (which added a universal primer site) was used, and cDNA carried unique molecular identifiers. In TCRdb, the 5' RACE reads were re-called with MiXCR into one record per CDR3 protein. The sample contains 500,000 to 650,000 distinct CDR3 sequences, under 8.5% of which appear only once. Study results and caveats: Out-of-frame TCR alpha sharing in monozygotic twins exceeded recombination model predictions.

The sample was also reused in another study, on yellow fever vaccine responses in identical twins.

The specimen was PBMCs. This TCR came from a young woman in good health.

CDR3 sequence: CASSLAPKLAGEQFF. CDR3 nucleotides: TGTGCCAGCAGCTTAGCTCCCAAACTAGCGGGTGAGCAGTTCTTC. The chain is built from TRBV11-2 and TRBJ2-1, with 9 bases matching TRBD2. Germline lookup yields CDR1 SGHAT and CDR2 FQNNGV. The CDR3 has 15 residues. After removal of 1 base from V and 9 bases from J, the junction contained 7 bases not matched to a gene.